The entry below describes one T cell receptor (beta chain). Its antigen is still unknown. The donors belonged to the approximately 120-subject validation cohort, separate from the roughly 650-subject first cohort. The data were taken from a study of cytomegalovirus exposure and HLA in healthy donors. Study details: The roughly 670 first-cohort repertoires shared a platform with the roughly 110 validation repertoires, as reported in a later analysis.

Germline V gives CDR1 KGHSH, CDR2 LQKENI. The CDR3 has 16 residues. Trimming pared 4 bases from V and 0 bases from J, leaving 12 bases between. Sequenced by immunoSEQ multiplex PCR; TCRdb stores in-frame clones only, minus some. The sample holds tens of thousands of clones, over 85% seen once. Study observations and caveats: The classifier reportedly diagnosed cytomegalovirus status with high sensitivity and specificity.

Sequenced sample: PBMCs. This receptor was obtained from a man between 18 and 35 years old in good health and CMV-seropositive. The rearrangement joins TRBV18 to TRBJ1-4; D is possibly TRBD1 (5 bases). This chain's CDR3 is CASSREGPATNEKLFF. In nucleotides, the CDR3 is TGTGCCAGCTCACGGGAGGGGCCCGCAACTAATGAAAAACTGTTTTTT.